What follows are 30 T cell receptor beta chains derived from one specimen sequenced in a study of cytomegalovirus exposure and HLA in healthy donors. It was with 60 Vbeta and 13 Jbeta primers that the PCR ran. Profiled with immunoSEQ multiplex PCR; TCRdb holds only in-frame clones, not every one. The sample lists 130,000 or so clones; around 85% were seen once. Sequencing was performed on PBMCs. The receptor set was obtained from a man younger than 45 in good health and CMV-seronegative.

In this sample, this clone turned up a few times. The gene calls are TRBV5-1 and TRBJ1-6; the match to TRBD1 covers 7 bases. Germline V gives CDR1 SGHRS, CDR2 YFSETQ. The CDR3 is made up of 15 amino acids. V shed 4 bases and J 5 bases; nucleotides not matched to a gene: 6. CDR3 sequence reads: CASSPFDRDNSPLHF. In DNA, the CDR3 is TGCGCCAGCAGCCCTTTCGACAGGGATAATTCACCCCTCCACTTT.

The rearrangement uses TRBV28 and TRBJ2-7; the D gene is possibly TRBD2 (5 bases). V was clipped by 5 bases and J by 1 base, with 9 bases between them. This CDR3 contains 13 residues. Germline V gene sequence: CDR1 MDHEN, CDR2 SYDVKM. The CDR3: CASSPGESYEQYF. DNA for the CDR3: TGTGCCAGCAGTCCCGGGGAGTCCTACGAGCAGTACTTC.

The genes are TRBV2 and TRBJ1-5; D may be TRBD1 (5 bases). The germline V and J ends were trimmed by 6 bases and 6 bases, with 18 bases remaining between them. The CDR3 is 15 amino acids. From germline, CDR1 is SNHLY and CDR2 FYNNEI. The CDR3 here is CASRAGFGNGQPQHF. The CDR3 DNA reads TGTGCCAGCAGGGCAGGGTTTGGGAATGGTCAGCCCCAGCATTTT.

The V and J genes are TRBV2 and TRBJ2-7, with 9 bases that match TRBD1. V lost 1 base and J lost 3; bases outside the gene matches: 4. This CDR3 is built from 15 residues. From germline, CDR1 is SNHLY and CDR2 FYNNEI. The CDR3 sequence is CASSEGGQGIYEQYF. The CDR3, as DNA: TGTGCCAGCAGTGAAGGTGGACAGGGGATCTACGAGCAGTACTTC.

The chain uses TRBV5-1 and TRBJ1-1; 7 bases map to TRBD1. CDR3 size: 17 residues. The germline V gene encodes CDR1 SGHRS and CDR2 YFSETQ. Trimming took 0 bases from V and 6 from J; bases not matched to a gene: 14. The CDR3 spells CASSLARQGMVSSEAFF. The CDR3 DNA reads as TGCGCCAGCAGCTTGGCCCGACAGGGTATGGTGAGCTCTGAAGCTTTCTTT.

The chain uses TRBV6-1 and TRBJ2-7; TRBD1 matches 10 bases. The CDR3 has 15 amino acids. Trimming took 2 bases from V and 4 from J; bases not matched to a gene: 5. The germline V gene has CDR1 MNHNS and CDR2 SASEGT. CDR3 loop: CASSETGTGAYEQYF. The CDR3 nucleotides read TGTGCCAGCAGTGAAACCGGGACAGGGGCTTACGAGCAGTACTTC.

This clone showed up just a few times. The V call is TRBV9, the J call TRBJ2-1; 8 nucleotides match TRBD2. V lost 3 bases, J lost 10 bases, and 12 bases stayed unmatched. This CDR3 contains 15 residues. Germline lookup yields CDR1 SGDLS and CDR2 YYNGEE. CDR3 region: CASSAQTGGHREQFF. The CDR3 bases are TGTGCCAGCAGCGCCCAAACGGGGGGGCATCGGGAGCAGTTCTTC.

The chain combines TRBV27 with TRBJ1-1; D not resolved. V gave up 2 bases and J gave up 1 base, with 2 bases separating them. The V gene's germline CDR1 is MNHEY and CDR2 SMNVEV (reference sequence). The CDR3 extends over 12 amino acids. CDR3 sequence: CASSLQNTEAFF. The CDR3 bases are TGTGCCAGCAGTTTACAGAACACTGAAGCTTTCTTT.

A word on this clone: A junction end diverges from the germline sequence, so it may reflect a read error. The sample contains more than one DNA sequence encoding this CDR3. V usage is TRBV15 and J usage is TRBJ1-6; D may be TRBD1 (6 bases). Germline assignment: CDR1 LNHNV and CDR2 YYDKDF (reference sequence). This CDR3 contains 16 residues. This CDR3 reads CATSREQGGYNSPLHF. The CDR3 DNA sequence: TGTGCCACCAGCCGAGAACAGGGCGGATATAATTCACCCCTCCACTTT.

This sequence joins TRBV14 and TRBJ2-5, with 9 bases identical to TRBD1. The length of the CDR3 is 14 residues. Germline lookup yields CDR1 SGHDN and CDR2 FVKESK. The J segment lost 6 bases and the V segment lost 5 bases, leaving 7 bases of the junction unmatched. The CDR3 sequence is CASSLGTGRKTQYF. CDR3 in DNA: TGTGCCAGCAGCTTAGGGACAGGGAGGAAGACCCAGTACTTC.

The CDR3 protein is CASSLGTGNSNQPQHF. CDR3 nucleotide sequence: TGCGCCAGCAGCTTGGGGACAGGAAATAGCAATCAGCCCCAGCATTTT. V gene TRBV5-1 combines with J gene TRBJ1-5; 7 positions match TRBD1. V was clipped by 0 bases and J by 0 bases; unmatched bases: 3. The germline V gene has CDR1 SGHRS and CDR2 YFSETQ. The CDR3 has 16 residues.

This sequence joins TRBV9 and TRBJ2-7; TRBD1 matches at 7 bases. The CDR3 totals 16 residues. Germline V CDR1 and CDR2: SGDLS, YYNGEE. V trimming: 0 bases; J trimming: 0 bases; junction bases outside the gene matches: 6. CDR3 residues: CASSVDVRGPSYEQYF. DNA for the CDR3: TGTGCCAGCAGCGTAGATGTTAGGGGGCCCTCCTACGAGCAGTACTTC.

The chain is built from TRBV7-2 and TRBJ1-4, with TRBD1 matching 9 bases. The junction had 5 bases not matched to a gene; V was cut back by 4 bases and J by 8 bases. The CDR3 length is 14 residues. Germline assignment: CDR1 SGHTA and CDR2 FQGNSA. CDR3 sequence reads: CASSWGQGGEKLFF. The DNA of the CDR3 is TGTGCCAGCAGCTGGGGACAGGGAGGAGAAAAACTGTTTTTT.

The CDR3 loop reads CASSYGGSEAFF. The CDR3 nucleotides read TGTGCCAGCAGTTACGGGGGCAGTGAAGCTTTCTTT. The chain combines TRBV6-6 with TRBJ1-1, with a tentative D call TRBD1 (6 bases). The CDR3 has 12 residues. The germline V gene encodes CDR1 MNHNY and CDR2 SVGAGI (reference sequence). Trimming took off 2 bases at V and 7 bases at J, with 8 bases between the two ends.

V gene TRBV9 combines with J gene TRBJ2-3; the D gene is possibly TRBD2 (5 bases). V was shortened by 4 bases and J by 1 base, with 16 bases between the two germline ends. This CDR3 contains 16 residues. CDR1 and CDR2 (germline): SGDLS, YYNGEE. For the CDR3, the DNA is TGTGCCAGCAGCTCGGTTAGCAGCGGACGCACAGATACGCAGTATTTT. Its protein product is CASSSVSSGRTDTQYF.

This clone was counted once. The V gene is TRBV5-1, the J gene TRBJ2-3; the D gene is possibly TRBD1 (6 bases). CDR1 is SGHRS, CDR2 YFSETQ, per germline. CDR3 length: 15 amino acids. V lost 0 bases to trimming and J lost 8 bases, with 16 bases between them. This chain's CDR3 is CASSLAGGGQATQYF. The CDR3 nucleotides are TGCGCCAGCAGCTTGGCCGGTGGGGGCCAAGCTACGCAGTATTTT.

The V and J genes are TRBV10-2 and TRBJ2-7; 10 bases are shared with TRBD1. Germline V CDR1 and CDR2: WSHSY, SAAADI. The trim removed 6 bases at V and 7 bases at J, leaving 9 bases unmatched. The CDR3 loop spans 14 amino acids. The CDR3 region is CASRGTGASGEQYF. In nucleotides, the CDR3 is TGCGCCAGCAGGGGGACAGGGGCGTCTGGAGAGCAGTACTTC.

This chain connects TRBV9 to TRBJ1-4; TRBD1 matches 9 bases. Germline CDR1 reads SGDLS; CDR2 reads YYNGEE. Trimming at V came to 0 bases and at J to 8 bases, leaving 14 bases not matched to a gene. CDR3 size: 18 residues. The CDR3, as DNA: TGTGCCAGCAGCGTAGAAACGGGACAGGGCGCCGCACGCGAAAAACTGTTTTTT. This encodes CASSVETGQGAAREKLFF.

The sample holds one count of this clone. The chain is built from TRBV7-2 and TRBJ1-2; TRBD1 matches at 10 bases. The germline CDR1 and CDR2 sequences are SGHTA and FQGNSA. J gave up 8 bases and V 3 bases, and 6 bases lay outside the gene matches. The CDR3 covers 14 residues. The CDR3 DNA is TGTGCCAGCAGCTTCACGACAGGGGGCGGGGGCTACACCTTC. It translates to CASSFTTGGGGYTF.

The chain employs TRBV7-2 and TRBJ1-6; possibly TRBD1 for D (5 bases). Germline-derived CDR1 and CDR2 are SGHTA and FQGNSA. Trimming cost V 5 bases and J 1 base, with 21 bases left between them. The length of the CDR3 is 19 residues. CDR3 protein: CASSVRKPGFRSYNSPLHF. The CDR3 nucleotides read TGTGCCAGCAGCGTGAGAAAACCAGGGTTCCGGTCCTATAATTCACCCCTCCACTTT.

The chain combines TRBV28 with TRBJ2-3; a weak D match, TRBD1 (5 bases). V lost 1 base and J 4 bases, leaving 21 bases between the germline ends. The germline V gene encodes CDR1 MDHEN and CDR2 SYDVKM. The CDR3 runs 18 residues. The CDR3: CASSLLATGRFAPDTQYF. DNA of the CDR3: TGTGCCAGCAGTTTATTAGCTACAGGACGGTTTGCCCCAGATACGCAGTATTTT.

CDR3: CASSLGHEQYF. Here the CDR3 DNA reads TGTGCCAGCAGCCTAGGTCACGAGCAGTACTTC. V gene TRBV11-2 combines with J gene TRBJ2-5; D not resolved. The end of the DNA fits TRBJ2-7 better, so the J call may be wrong. Germline V CDR1 and CDR2: SGHAT, FQNNGV. CDR3 size: 11 residues.

V and J are TRBV30 and TRBJ2-1; TRBD2 matches at 8 bases. The germline gives CDR1 GTSNPN, CDR2 SVGIG (reference sequence). The CDR3 is made up of 17 amino acids. After removal of 2 bases from V and 9 bases from J, the junction contained 18 bases not matched to a gene. Here the CDR3 reads CAWSPGVVPRTSTEQFF. The CDR3 DNA reads as TGTGCCTGGAGTCCCGGGGTCGTTCCTAGGACTAGCACTGAGCAGTTCTTC.

In DNA form, the CDR3 reads TGTGCCAGCAGCTTAGTGGGAGATCTTACCTCCTACGAGCAGTACTTC. It yields the protein CASSLVGDLTSYEQYF. J is TRBJ2-7 and V is TRBV7-9; weak D call: TRBD2 (5 bases). Germline CDR1 SEHNR, CDR2 FQNEAQ (reference sequence). V gave up 1 base and J gave up 0 bases, with 13 bases separating them. The CDR3 has 16 residues.

The rearrangement uses TRBV11-2 and TRBJ1-2; 10 bases agree with TRBD1. Germline V CDR1 and CDR2: SGHAT, FQNNGV. The CDR3 extends over 18 amino acids. With 3 bases clipped from V and 4 bases from J, the junction kept 14 bases outside the gene matches. Here the CDR3 reads CASSLFPGQGPHLYGYTF. The DNA for the CDR3 is TGTGCCAGCAGCTTGTTTCCGGGACAGGGGCCCCACCTCTATGGCTACACCTTC.

The chain uses TRBV6-5 and TRBJ2-2; TRBD1 matches 7 bases. V shed 8 bases and J 4 bases; nucleotides not matched to a gene: 4. Looked up from germline, CDR1 is MNHEY and CDR2 is SVGAGI. This CDR3 contains 13 residues. The chain's CDR3 is CASWPGGTGELFF. The CDR3 nucleotides are TGTGCCAGCTGGCCAGGGGGCACCGGGGAGCTGTTTTTT.

The J gene is TRBJ1-6, the V gene TRBV5-6, with TRBD1 as a possible D gene (6 bases). The CDR3 consists of 16 residues. Germline CDR1 SGHDT, CDR2 YYEEEE. The V and J ends lost 3 bases and 3 bases respectively, with 13 bases between them. CDR3 in amino acids: CASSSDRRIYNSPLHF. CDR3 nucleotide sequence: TGTGCCAGCAGCTCGGACAGAAGGATCTATAATTCACCCCTCCACTTT.

The chain carries TRBV28 and TRBJ2-3; TRBD2 might be the D (5 bases). Looked up from germline, CDR1 is MDHEN and CDR2 is SYDVKM. This CDR3 contains 14 residues. V was trimmed by 5 bases and J by 3 bases, leaving 12 bases between them. CDR3 loop: CASSPGTRTDTQYF. CDR3 coding DNA: TGTGCCAGCAGTCCAGGCACTAGGACAGATACGCAGTATTTT.

This clone was seen a few times. The chain has TRBV6-6 and TRBJ2-7; D remains unclear. The germline V and J ends were trimmed by 2 bases and 4 bases, with 6 bases remaining between them. This CDR3 has 12 residues. Germline loops: CDR1 MNHNY, CDR2 SVGAGI (reference sequence). CDR3 residues: CASSYERYEQYF. For the CDR3, the DNA is TGTGCCAGCAGTTACGAGAGGTACGAGCAGTACTTC.

The V call is TRBV5-4, the J call TRBJ1-1; 7 bases match TRBD1. Germline CDR1 is SGHNT and CDR2 is YYREEE (reference sequence). This CDR3 contains 17 residues. With V trimmed by 4 bases and J by 0 bases, 12 bases remained unmatched. CDR3 DNA: TGTGCCAGCAGCCCCCAGAGCAGGGGGTCTATGAACACTGAAGCTTTCTTT. Residues: CASSPQSRGSMNTEAFF.